Sequencing of this T cell receptor beta chain was carried out in a study of molecular identifiers for immune sequencing clone quantification. Library preparation followed earlier protocols using designated TCR primers. One entry per CDR3 protein, called by TCRdb with MiXCR from the PCR reads. The sample consists of 100,000 or so distinct CDR3 sequences, 36% of them appearing once. The naive CD8 libraries originated from between roughly 18,000 and 1,000,000 sorted cells and drew on 10%, 30% or 50% RNA. Sorting was used to obtain naive CD8 T cells (CD8+CD4-CCR7+CD45RA+). The CDR3 loop spans 14 amino acids. The ends were cut back, 3 bases at V and 10 bases at J, with 13 bases in the middle. CDR1 and CDR2 from the germline V gene are PRHDT and FYEKMQ (reference sequence).

Material: naive CD8+ T cells from blood, with Jurkat cell RNA spiked in. Subset here: FACS-sorted CD8+CD4-CCR7+CD45RA+ naive T cells. V and J are TRBV13 and TRBJ1-6; maybe TRBD1 (5 bases). The sequence came from a human donor in good health. Some libraries in this study had Jurkat cell RNA spiked in. CDR3: CASSLNRFYSPLHF. CDR3 nucleotide sequence: TGTGCCAGCAGCTTGAACAGGTTTTACTCACCCCTCCACTTT.